This TCR beta chain came from a study of cytomegalovirus exposure and HLA in healthy donors. Study overall: About 200 million T cells yielded under 130 million unique TCR beta sequences in earlier analysis. General study findings and limits: About 90% or about 30% of the time was how often most TCR beta V segments were productive, according to an earlier analysis.

This CDR3 has 14 amino acids. Germline-derived CDR1 and CDR2 are SGHNT and YYREEE (reference sequence). The germline V and J ends were trimmed by 4 bases and 8 bases, with 16 bases remaining between them. This PCR relied on a set of 60 Vbeta primers and 13 Jbeta primers. Per the study methods: About 9.9 million shared chains were among approximately 87 million unique TCR beta chains counted in a later analysis. Libraries were prepared by immunoSEQ multiplex PCR; TCRdb keeps only in-frame clonotypes and omits some of them. V, J and clone size are those of that table, while D and trimming were read from the DNA. The sample records about 59,000 clones, 80% being singletons. As regards this clone: Its antigen is still unknown.

The sequenced sample consisted of PBMCs. The clonotype comes from a woman in her 40s in good health and CMV-seronegative. The chain couples TRBV5-4 to TRBJ2-1; a weak D match, TRBD2 (5 bases). The DNA of the CDR3 is TGTGCCAGCAGCCCCAAGGAAGCGGAGGATGAGCAGTTCTTC. It yields the protein CASSPKEAEDEQFF.